The entry below gives a single T cell receptor (beta chain) sequence along with its context. TCRdb keeps only in-frame clones here, not all; method: immunoSEQ multiplex PCR. The table records 250,000 to 300,000 clones, approximately 94% of them present only once. These data come from a study of T cell responses to AZD1222 COVID-19 vaccine. Trimming cost V 2 bases and J 5 bases, with 7 bases left between them. Germline assignment: CDR1 KGHSH and CDR2 LQKENI. This CDR3 comprises 14 residues. This TCR was recovered from an adult who received the AZD1222 COVID-19 vaccine. The gene calls are TRBV18 and TRBJ1-6; unclear D gene. This sample comprised peripheral blood, obtained 28 days after the second AZD1222 dose. CDR3 sequence: CASSPSGNNSPLHF. In DNA form, the CDR3 reads TGTGCCAGCTCACCATCTGGGAATAATTCACCCCTCCACTTT.